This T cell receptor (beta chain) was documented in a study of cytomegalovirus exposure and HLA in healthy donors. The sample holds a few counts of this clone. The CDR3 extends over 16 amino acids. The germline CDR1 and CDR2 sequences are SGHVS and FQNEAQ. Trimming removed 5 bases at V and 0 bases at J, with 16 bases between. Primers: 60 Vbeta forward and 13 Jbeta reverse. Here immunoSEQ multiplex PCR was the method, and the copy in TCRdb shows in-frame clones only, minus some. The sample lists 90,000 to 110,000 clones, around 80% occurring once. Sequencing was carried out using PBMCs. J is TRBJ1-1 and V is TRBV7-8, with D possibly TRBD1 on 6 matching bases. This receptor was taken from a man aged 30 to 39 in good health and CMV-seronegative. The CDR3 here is CASSPPTGTMNTEAFF. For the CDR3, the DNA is TGTGCCAGCAGCCCGCCGACAGGAACTATGAACACTGAAGCTTTCTTT.